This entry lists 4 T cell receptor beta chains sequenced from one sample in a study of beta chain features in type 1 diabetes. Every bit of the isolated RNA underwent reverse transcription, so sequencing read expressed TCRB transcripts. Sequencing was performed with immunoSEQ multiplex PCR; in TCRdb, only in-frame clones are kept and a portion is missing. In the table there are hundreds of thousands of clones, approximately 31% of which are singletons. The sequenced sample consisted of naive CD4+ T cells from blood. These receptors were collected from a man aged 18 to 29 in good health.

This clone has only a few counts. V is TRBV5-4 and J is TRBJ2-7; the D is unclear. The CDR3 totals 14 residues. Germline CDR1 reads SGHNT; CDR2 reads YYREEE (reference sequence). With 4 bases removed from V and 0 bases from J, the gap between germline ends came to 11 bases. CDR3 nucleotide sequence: TGTGCCAGCAGCCTTTCTCCGAACTCCTACGAGCAGTACTTC. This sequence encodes CASSLSPNSYEQYF.

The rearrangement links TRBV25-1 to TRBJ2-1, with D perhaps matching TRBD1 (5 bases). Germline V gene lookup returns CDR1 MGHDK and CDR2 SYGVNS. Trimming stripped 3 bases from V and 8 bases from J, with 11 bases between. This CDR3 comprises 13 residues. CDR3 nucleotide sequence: TGTGCCAGCAGTGATGCAGGGCACCATGAGCAGTTCTTC. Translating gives CASSDAGHHEQFF.

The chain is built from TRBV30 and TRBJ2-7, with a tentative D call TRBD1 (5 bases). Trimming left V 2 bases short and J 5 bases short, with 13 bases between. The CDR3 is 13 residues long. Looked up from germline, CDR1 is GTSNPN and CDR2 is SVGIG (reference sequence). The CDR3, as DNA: TGTGCCTGGAGTTCTGGGGCCAGGAACGAGCAGTACTTC. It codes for CAWSSGARNEQYF.

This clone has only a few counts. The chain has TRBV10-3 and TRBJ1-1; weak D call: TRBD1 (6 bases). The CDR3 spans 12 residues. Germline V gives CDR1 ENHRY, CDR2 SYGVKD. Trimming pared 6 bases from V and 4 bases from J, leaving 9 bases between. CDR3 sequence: CAIRGTSTEAFF. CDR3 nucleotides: TGTGCCATCAGAGGGACATCCACTGAAGCTTTCTTT.